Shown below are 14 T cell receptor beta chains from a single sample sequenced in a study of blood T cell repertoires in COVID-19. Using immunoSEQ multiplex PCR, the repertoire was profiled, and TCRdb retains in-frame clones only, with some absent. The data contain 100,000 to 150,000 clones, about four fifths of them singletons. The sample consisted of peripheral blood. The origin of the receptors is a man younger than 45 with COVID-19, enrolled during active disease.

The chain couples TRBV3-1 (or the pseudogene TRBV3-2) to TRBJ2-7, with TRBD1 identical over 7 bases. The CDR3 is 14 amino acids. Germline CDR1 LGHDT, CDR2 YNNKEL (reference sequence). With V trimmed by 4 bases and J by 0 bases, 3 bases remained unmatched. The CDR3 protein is CASSPRDSSYEQYF. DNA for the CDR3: TGTGCCAGCAGCCCCAGGGACAGCTCCTACGAGCAGTACTTC.

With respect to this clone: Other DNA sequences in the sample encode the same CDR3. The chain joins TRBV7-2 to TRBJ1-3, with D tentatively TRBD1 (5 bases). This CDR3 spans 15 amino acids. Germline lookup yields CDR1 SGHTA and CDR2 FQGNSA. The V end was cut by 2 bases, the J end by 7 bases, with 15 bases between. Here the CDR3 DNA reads TGTGCCAGCAGCTTACAGGTCGGGGGGGGGAACACCATATATTTT. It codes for CASSLQVGGGNTIYF.

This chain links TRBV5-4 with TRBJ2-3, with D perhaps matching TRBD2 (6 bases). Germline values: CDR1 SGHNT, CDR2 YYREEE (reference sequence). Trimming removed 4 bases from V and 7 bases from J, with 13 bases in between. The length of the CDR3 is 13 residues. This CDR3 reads CASSAAGKNTQYF. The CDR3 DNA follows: TGTGCCAGCAGCGCCGCGGGGAAAAATACGCAGTATTTT.

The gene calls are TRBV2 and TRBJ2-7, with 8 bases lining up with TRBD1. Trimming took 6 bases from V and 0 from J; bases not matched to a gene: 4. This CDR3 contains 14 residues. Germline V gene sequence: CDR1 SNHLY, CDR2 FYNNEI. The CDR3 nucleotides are TGTGCCAGCAGAGACAGGGGAGGCTCCTACGAGCAGTACTTC. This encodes CASRDRGGSYEQYF.

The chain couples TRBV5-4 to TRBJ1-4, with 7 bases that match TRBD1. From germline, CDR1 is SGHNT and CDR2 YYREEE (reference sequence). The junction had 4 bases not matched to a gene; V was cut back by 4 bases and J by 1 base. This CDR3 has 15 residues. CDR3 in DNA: TGTGCCAGCAGCATAAGACAGGGAACTAATGAAAAACTGTTTTTT. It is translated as CASSIRQGTNEKLFF. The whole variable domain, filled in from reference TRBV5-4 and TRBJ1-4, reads ETGVTQSPTHLIKTRGQQVTLRCSSQSGHNTVSWYQQALGQGPQFIFQYYREEENGRGNFPPRFSGLQFPNYSSELNVNALELDDSALYLCASSIRQGTNEKLFFGSGTQLSVL.

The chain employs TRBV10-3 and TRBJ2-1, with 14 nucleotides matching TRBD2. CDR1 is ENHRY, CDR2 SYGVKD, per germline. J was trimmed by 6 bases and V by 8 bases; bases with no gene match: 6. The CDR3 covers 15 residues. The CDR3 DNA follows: TGTGCCATCGCACGGACTAGCGGGAGGAGCAATGAGCAGTTCTTC. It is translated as CAIARTSGRSNEQFF.

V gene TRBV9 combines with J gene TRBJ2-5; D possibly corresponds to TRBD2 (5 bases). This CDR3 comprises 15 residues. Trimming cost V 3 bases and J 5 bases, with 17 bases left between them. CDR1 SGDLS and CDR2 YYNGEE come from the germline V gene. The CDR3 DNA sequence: TGTGCCAGCAGCGGACACACTAGAGGGTTGGAGACCCAGTACTTC. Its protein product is CASSGHTRGLETQYF.

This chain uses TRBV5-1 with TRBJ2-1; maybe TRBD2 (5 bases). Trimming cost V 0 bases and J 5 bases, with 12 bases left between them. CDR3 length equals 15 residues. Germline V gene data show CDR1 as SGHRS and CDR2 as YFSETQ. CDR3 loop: CASSLDPGSDNEQFF. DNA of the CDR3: TGCGCCAGCAGCTTGGATCCGGGGTCAGACAATGAGCAGTTCTTC. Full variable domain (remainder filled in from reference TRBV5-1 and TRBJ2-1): KAGVTQTPRYLIKTRGQQVTLSCSPISGHRSVSWYQQTPGQGLQFLFEYFSETQRNKGNFPGRFSGRQFSNSRSEMNVSTLELGDSALYLCASSLDPGSDNEQFFGPGTRLTVL.

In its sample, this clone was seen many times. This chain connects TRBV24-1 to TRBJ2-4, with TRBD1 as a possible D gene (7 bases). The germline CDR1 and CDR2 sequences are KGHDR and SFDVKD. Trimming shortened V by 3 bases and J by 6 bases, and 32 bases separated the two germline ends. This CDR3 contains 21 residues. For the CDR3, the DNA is TGTGCCACCAGTGATAAGGGGCGGGGACAGTCTGACCAGGGGGGATTAAACATTCAGTACTTC. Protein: CATSDKGRGQSDQGGLNIQYF.

Here the CDR3 reads CASSYSGYTDTQYF. The CDR3 DNA is TGCGCCAGCAGTTACTCCGGGTACACAGATACGCAGTATTTT. The chain recombines TRBV5-1 with TRBJ2-3; D ambiguous. Germline V gene lookup returns CDR1 SGHRS and CDR2 YFSETQ. Deletions cut 5 bases from V and 2 bases from J, with 12 bases between. The length of the CDR3 is 14 residues.

CDR3 in amino acids: CASKGGGSNTQYF. The CDR3 DNA reads as TGTGCCAGCAAGGGGGGCGGGAGTAATACGCAGTATTTT. V is TRBV6-5 and J is TRBJ2-3; D may be TRBD2 (7 bases). CDR1 and CDR2 (germline): MNHEY, SVGAGI. The V and J ends lost 7 bases and 7 bases respectively, with 15 bases between them. This CDR3 spans 13 amino acids.

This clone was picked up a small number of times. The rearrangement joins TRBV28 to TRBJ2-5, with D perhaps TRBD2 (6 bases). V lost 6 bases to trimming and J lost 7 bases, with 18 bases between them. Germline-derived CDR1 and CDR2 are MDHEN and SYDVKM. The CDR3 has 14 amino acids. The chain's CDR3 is CASSWGGGKGTQYF. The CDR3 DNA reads TGTGCCAGCAGCTGGGGTGGGGGGAAAGGGACCCAGTACTTC. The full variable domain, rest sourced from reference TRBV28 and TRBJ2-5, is DVKVTQSSRYLVKRTGEKVFLECVQDMDHENMFWYRQDPGLGLRLIYFSYDVKMKEKGDIPEGYSVSREKKERFSLILESASTNQTSMYLCASSWGGGKGTQYFGPGTRLLVL.

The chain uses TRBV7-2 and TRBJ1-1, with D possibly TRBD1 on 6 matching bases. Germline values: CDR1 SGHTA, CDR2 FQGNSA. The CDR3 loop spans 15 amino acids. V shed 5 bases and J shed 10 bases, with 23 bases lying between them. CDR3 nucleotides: TGTGCCAGCAGCCCTGCGTACAGGGTGGGAGTTGGAGCTTTCTTT. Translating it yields CASSPAYRVGVGAFF.

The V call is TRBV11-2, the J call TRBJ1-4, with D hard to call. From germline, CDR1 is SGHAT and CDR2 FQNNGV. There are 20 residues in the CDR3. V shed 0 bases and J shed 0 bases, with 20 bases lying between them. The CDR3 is CASSLDVDHFKTATNEKLFF. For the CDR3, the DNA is TGTGCCAGCAGCTTAGATGTCGACCATTTCAAGACTGCAACTAATGAAAAACTGTTTTTT.